A selection of T cell receptor beta chains follows, all from one sample in a study of OX40 agonist ivuxolimab in advanced cancers. Libraries were prepared by immunoSEQ multiplex PCR; TCRdb keeps only in-frame clonotypes and omits some of them. The sample includes 60,000 to 90,000 clones, more than 75% of them seen just once. This sample comprised CD4+ or CD8+ T cells sorted from blood, obtained in a trial of the OX40 agonist ivuxolimab. These receptors were collected from an adult with an advanced solid tumor such as melanoma, head and neck, liver or kidney cancer. Each CDR3 is given with its conserved first and last residue. Fields, in order: J gene, V gene, clone size, D gene, CDR3 protein, CDR3 DNA. A D gene is named only where the DNA matches it firmly. Clone size, where shown, is once, few, many, or a class for clones that have expanded.

TRBJ2-7 TRBV6-1 few NA CASTRLGGYEQYF TGTGCCAGCACGCGGTTAGGGGGGTACGAGCAGTACTTC
TRBJ1-3 TRBV5-1 NA NA CASSSGQFSGNTIYF TGCGCCAGCAGCTCCGGACAGTTCTCTGGAAACACCATATATTTT
TRBJ2-7 TRBV7-6 NA TRBD1 CASSPTGNEQYF TGTGCCAGCAGCCCGACAGGGAACGAGCAGTACTTC
TRBJ1-4 TRBV5-4 NA TRBD1 CASSLTGTGDEKLFF TGTGCCAGCAGCTTGACCGGGACAGGGGATGAAAAACTGTTTTTT
TRBJ1-1 TRBV11-2 NA NA CASSRLGFGSLNTEAFF TGTGCCAGCAGCCGCTTAGGGTTCGGCTCCCTGAACACTGAAGCTTTCTTT
TRBJ2-3 TRBV7-6 NA TRBD1 CASSLVGSGGPDTQYF TGTGCCAGCAGCTTAGTCGGATCAGGGGGCCCAGATACGCAGTATTTT
TRBJ2-1 TRBV7-7 NA NA CASSLTRSQSDEQFF TGTGCCAGCAGTCTTACTAGAAGTCAATCAGATGAGCAGTTCTTC
TRBJ2-1 TRBV19 NA TRBD1 CASSASGGRDEQFF TGTGCCAGTAGTGCCTCAGGGGGCAGGGATGAGCAGTTCTTC
TRBJ2-1 TRBV5-1 NA TRBD2 CASSHQLAGLYNEQFF TGCGCCAGCAGCCATCAACTAGCGGGGCTCTACAATGAGCAGTTCTTC
TRBJ1-4 TRBV5-1 NA NA CASSSQGVQNEKLFF TGCGCCAGCAGCTCACAGGGAGTTCAGAATGAAAAACTGTTTTTT
TRBJ1-6 TRBV6-6 once NA CASSYSWEDSPLHF TGTGCCAGCAGTTACTCGTGGGAGGATTCACCCCTCCACTTT